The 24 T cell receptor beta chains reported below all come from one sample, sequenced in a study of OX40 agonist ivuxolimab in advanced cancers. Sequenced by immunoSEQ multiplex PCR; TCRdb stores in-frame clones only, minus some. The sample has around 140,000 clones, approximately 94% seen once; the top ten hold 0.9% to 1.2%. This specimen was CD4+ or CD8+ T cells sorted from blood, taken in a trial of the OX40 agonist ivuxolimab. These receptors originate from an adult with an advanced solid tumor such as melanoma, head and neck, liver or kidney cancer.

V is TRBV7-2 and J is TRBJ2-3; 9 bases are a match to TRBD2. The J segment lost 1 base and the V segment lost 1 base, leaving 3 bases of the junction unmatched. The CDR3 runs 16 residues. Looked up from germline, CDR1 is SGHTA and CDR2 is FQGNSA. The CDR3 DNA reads TGTGCCAGCAGCTTAGAGGAGCGGGGGGGCACAGATACGCAGTATTTT. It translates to CASSLEERGGTDTQYF.

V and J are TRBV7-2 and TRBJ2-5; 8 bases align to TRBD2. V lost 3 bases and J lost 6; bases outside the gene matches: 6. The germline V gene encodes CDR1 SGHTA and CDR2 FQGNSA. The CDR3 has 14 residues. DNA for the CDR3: TGTGCCAGCAGCTTTACCGGGGGGGAAAAGACCCAGTACTTC. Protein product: CASSFTGGEKTQYF.

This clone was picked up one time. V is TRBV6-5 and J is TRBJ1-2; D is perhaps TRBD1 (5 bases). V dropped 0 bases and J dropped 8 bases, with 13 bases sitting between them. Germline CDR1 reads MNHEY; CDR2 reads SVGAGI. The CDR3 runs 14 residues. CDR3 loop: CASSYSRGSEGYTF. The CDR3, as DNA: TGTGCCAGCAGTTACTCGAGGGGCTCCGAGGGCTACACCTTC.

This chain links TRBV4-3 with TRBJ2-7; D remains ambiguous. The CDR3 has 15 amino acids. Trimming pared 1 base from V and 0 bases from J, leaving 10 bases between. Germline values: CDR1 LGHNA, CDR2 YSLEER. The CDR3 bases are TGCGCCAGCAGCCAAGGGCAGGCCCTCTCCTACGAGCAGTACTTC. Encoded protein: CASSQGQALSYEQYF.

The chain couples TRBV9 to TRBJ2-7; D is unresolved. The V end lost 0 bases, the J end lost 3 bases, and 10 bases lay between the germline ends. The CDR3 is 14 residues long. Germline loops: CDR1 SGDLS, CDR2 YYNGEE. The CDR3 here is CASSVGAINYEQYF. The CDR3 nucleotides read TGTGCCAGCAGCGTAGGGGCAATTAACTACGAGCAGTACTTC.

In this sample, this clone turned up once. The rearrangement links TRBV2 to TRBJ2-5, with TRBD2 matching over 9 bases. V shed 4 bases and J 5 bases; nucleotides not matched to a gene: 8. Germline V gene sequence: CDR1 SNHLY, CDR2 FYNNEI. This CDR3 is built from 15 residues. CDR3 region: CASSAPGLARETQYF. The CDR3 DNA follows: TGTGCCAGCAGTGCTCCGGGACTAGCAAGGGAGACCCAGTACTTC.

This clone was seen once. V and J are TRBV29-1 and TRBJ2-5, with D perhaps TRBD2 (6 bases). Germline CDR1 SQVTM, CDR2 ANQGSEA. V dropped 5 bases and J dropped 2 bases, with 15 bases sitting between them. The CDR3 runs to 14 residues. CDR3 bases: TGCAGCGTTTGGAGGGGACTCAAACAAGAGACCCAGTACTTC. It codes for CSVWRGLKQETQYF.

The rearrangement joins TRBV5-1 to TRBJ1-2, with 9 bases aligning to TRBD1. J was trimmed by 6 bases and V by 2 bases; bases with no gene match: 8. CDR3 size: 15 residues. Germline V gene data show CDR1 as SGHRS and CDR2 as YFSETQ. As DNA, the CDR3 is TGCGCCAGCAGCTTTTCCGGGACAGGGAGCAATGGCTACACCTTC. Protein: CASSFSGTGSNGYTF.

CDR3 in amino acids: CASSQGGPSGSYEQYF. The CDR3, as DNA: TGTGCCAGCAGCCAAGGCGGTCCTAGCGGCTCCTACGAGCAGTACTTC. The V gene is TRBV5-4, the J gene TRBJ2-7; 7 bases fit TRBD2. The CDR3 loop spans 16 amino acids. Germline-derived CDR1 and CDR2 are SGHNT and YYREEE (reference sequence). The J segment lost 0 bases and the V segment lost 4 bases, leaving 10 bases of the junction unmatched.

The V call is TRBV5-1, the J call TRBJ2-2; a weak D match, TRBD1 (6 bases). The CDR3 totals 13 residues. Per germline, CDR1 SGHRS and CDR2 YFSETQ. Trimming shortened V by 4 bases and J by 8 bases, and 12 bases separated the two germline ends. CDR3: CASSVTGSGELFF. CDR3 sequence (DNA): TGCGCCAGCAGCGTAACAGGGTCTGGGGAGCTGTTTTTT.

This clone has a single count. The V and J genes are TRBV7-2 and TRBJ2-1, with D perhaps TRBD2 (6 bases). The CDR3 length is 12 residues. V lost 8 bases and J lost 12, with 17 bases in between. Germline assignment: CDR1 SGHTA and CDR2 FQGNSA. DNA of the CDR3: TGTGCCAGCCAAGCTTTGGGGGGTGGGCAGTTCTTC. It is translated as CASQALGGGQFF.

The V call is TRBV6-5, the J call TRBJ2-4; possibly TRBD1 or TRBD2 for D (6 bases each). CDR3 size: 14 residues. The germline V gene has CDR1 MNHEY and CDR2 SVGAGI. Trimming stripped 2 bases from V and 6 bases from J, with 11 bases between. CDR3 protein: CASSYGGPANIQYF. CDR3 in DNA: TGTGCCAGCAGTTACGGGGGGCCGGCAAACATTCAGTACTTC.

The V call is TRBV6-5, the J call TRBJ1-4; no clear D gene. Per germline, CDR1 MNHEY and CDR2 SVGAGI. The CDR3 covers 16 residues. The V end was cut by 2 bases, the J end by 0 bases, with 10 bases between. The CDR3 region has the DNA TGTGCCAGCAGTTACACCTCCACCGCAACTAATGAAAAACTGTTTTTT. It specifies CASSYTSTATNEKLFF.

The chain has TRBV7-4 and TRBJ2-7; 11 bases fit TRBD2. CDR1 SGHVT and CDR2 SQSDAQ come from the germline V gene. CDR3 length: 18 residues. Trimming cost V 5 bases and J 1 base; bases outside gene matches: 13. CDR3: CASSPPLAGVGPSYEQYF. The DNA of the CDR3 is TGTGCCAGCAGCCCCCCACTAGCGGGAGTGGGGCCTTCCTACGAGCAGTACTTC.

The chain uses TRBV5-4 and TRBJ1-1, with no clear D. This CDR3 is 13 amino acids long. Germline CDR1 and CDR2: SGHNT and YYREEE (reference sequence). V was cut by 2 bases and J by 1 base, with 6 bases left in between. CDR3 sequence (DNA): TGTGCCAGCAGCTTTCGACGGAACACTGAAGCTTTCTTT. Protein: CASSFRRNTEAFF.

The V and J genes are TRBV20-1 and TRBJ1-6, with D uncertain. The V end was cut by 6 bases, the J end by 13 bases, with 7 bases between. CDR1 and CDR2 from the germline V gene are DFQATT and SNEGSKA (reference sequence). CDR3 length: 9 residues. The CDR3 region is CSADPPLHF. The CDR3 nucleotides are TGCAGTGCCGACCCGCCCCTCCACTTT.

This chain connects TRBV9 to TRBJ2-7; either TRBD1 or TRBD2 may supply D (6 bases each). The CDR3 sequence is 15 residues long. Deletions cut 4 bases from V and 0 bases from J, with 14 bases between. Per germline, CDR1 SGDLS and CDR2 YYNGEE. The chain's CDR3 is CASSMTGGLSYEQYF. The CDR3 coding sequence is TGTGCCAGCAGCATGACAGGAGGGCTCTCCTACGAGCAGTACTTC.

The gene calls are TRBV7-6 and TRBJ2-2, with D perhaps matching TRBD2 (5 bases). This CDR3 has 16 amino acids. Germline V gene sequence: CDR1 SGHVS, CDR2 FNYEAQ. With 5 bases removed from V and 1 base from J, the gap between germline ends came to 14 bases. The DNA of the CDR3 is TGTGCCAGCAGCCCCCGGACTGGGATGAACACCGGGGAGCTGTTTTTT. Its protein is CASSPRTGMNTGELFF. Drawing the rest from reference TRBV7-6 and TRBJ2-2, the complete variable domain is GAGVSQSPRYKVTKRGQDVALRCDPISGHVSLYWYRQALGQGPEFLTYFNYEAQQDKSGLPNDRFSAERPEGSISTLTIQRTEQRDSAMYRCASSPRTGMNTGELFFGEGSRLTVL.

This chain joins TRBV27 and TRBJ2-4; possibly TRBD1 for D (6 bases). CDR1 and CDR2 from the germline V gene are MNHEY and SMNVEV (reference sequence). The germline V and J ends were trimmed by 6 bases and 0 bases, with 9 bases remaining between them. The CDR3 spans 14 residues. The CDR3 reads CASSRQEAKNIQYF. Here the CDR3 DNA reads TGTGCCAGCAGCAGACAGGAAGCCAAAAACATTCAGTACTTC.

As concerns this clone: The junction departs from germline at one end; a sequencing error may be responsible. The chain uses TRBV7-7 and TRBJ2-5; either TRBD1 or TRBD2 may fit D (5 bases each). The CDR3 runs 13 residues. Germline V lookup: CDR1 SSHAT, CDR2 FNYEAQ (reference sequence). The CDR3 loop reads CASSLAMGQTQYF. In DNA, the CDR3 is TGTGCTAGCAGCTTAGCGATGGGGCAGACCCAGTACTTC.

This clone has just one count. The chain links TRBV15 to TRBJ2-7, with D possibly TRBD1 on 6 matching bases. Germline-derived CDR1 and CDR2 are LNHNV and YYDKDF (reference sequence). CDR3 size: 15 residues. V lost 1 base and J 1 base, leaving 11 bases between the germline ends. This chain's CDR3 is CATSRGRDTSYEQYF. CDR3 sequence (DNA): TGTGCCACCAGCAGAGGCCGGGACACTTCCTACGAGCAGTACTTC.

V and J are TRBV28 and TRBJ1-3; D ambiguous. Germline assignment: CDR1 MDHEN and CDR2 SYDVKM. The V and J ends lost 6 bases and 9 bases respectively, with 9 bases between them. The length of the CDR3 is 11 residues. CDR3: CASRSLVTIYF. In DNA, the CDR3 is TGTGCCAGCAGGTCTTTAGTCACCATATATTTT.

As DNA, the CDR3 is TGTGCCTCGCGCTTGACTATGGCACAGGGCGAAGGCTACACCTTC. It encodes CASRLTMAQGEGYTF. The J gene is TRBJ1-2, the V gene TRBV6-6; a possible D gene is TRBD1 (6 bases). V lost 11 bases to trimming and J lost 8 bases, with 27 bases between them. Germline assignment: CDR1 MNHNY and CDR2 SVGAGI (reference sequence). There are 15 residues in the CDR3.

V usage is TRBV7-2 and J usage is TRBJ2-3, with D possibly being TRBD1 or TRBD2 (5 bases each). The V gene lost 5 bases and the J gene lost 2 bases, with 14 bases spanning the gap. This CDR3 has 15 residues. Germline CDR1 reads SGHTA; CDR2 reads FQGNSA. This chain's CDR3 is CASSTGTHFTDTQYF. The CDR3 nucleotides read TGTGCCAGCAGCACCGGGACGCATTTCACAGATACGCAGTATTTT.